These 20 T cell receptor beta chains were all obtained from the same sample, sequenced in a study of cytomegalovirus exposure and HLA in healthy donors. PCR involved 60 Vbeta and 13 Jbeta primers. TCRdb's copy holds only in-frame clones and misses some; the assay was immunoSEQ multiplex PCR. The repertoire holds some 120,000 clones, about 10% seen once, with just over 4.5% in the top ten. The specimen was PBMCs. Receptors originate from a woman younger than 35 in good health and CMV-seropositive.

This clone was detected only a few times. The DNA of the CDR3 is TGCAGTGCAACGGGAGGGTACTACACCTTC. It encodes CSATGGYYTF. This chain joins TRBV20-1 and TRBJ1-2, with D unresolved. The CDR3 length is 10 residues. Germline V gene sequence: CDR1 DFQATT, CDR2 SNEGSKA (reference sequence). Trimming cost V 6 bases and J 10 bases, with 12 bases left between them.

This clone was seen a few times. The rearrangement links TRBV29-1 to TRBJ2-7; weak D call: TRBD1 (5 bases). V dropped 7 bases and J dropped 3 bases, with 16 bases sitting between them. Germline values: CDR1 SQVTM, CDR2 ANQGSEA. The CDR3 covers 13 residues. The CDR3 protein is CSATDSPNYEQYF. CDR3 DNA sequence: TGCAGCGCAACCGACAGTCCAAACTACGAGCAGTACTTC.

This clone has a handful of counts. The V gene is TRBV28, the J gene TRBJ1-2; no clear D gene. The germline V and J ends were trimmed by 6 bases and 0 bases, with 11 bases remaining between them. CDR3 length: 14 amino acids. Germline V gene sequence: CDR1 MDHEN, CDR2 SYDVKM. CDR3 protein: CASSSLPPNYGYTF. CDR3 DNA: TGTGCCAGCAGCTCCCTTCCCCCTAACTATGGCTACACCTTC.

The chain combines TRBV10-1 with TRBJ2-1; maybe TRBD1 (5 bases). The V gene lost 0 bases and the J gene lost 8 bases, with 11 bases spanning the gap. This CDR3 contains 14 residues. The germline V gene encodes CDR1 WNHNN and CDR2 SYGVQD (reference sequence). CDR3: CASSESSAGYEQFF. CDR3 in DNA: TGCGCCAGCAGTGAGTCGTCTGCAGGGTATGAGCAGTTCTTC.

This clone was recorded a few times. The V gene is TRBV7-9, the J gene TRBJ2-1; the D gene is possibly TRBD1 (7 bases). Germline lookup yields CDR1 SEHNR and CDR2 FQNEAQ (reference sequence). The CDR3 totals 16 residues. With 4 bases removed from V and 5 bases from J, the gap between germline ends came to 18 bases. The CDR3 here is CASSWKGGGAHNEQFF. CDR3 nucleotide sequence: TGTGCCAGCAGCTGGAAAGGGGGCGGGGCCCACAATGAGCAGTTCTTC.

This clone was recorded a few times. This chain's CDR3 is CASSKATSGDTDTQYF. CDR3 sequence (DNA): TGTGCCAGCAGCAAAGCGACTAGCGGGGACACAGATACGCAGTATTTT. The J gene is TRBJ2-3, the V gene TRBV7-9, with 11 bases identical to TRBD2. The CDR3 is 16 amino acids. Germline V gives CDR1 SEHNR, CDR2 FQNEAQ (reference sequence). J gave up 2 bases and V 5 bases, and 6 bases lay outside the gene matches.

This chain joins TRBV6-1 and TRBJ1-2, with 7 bases fitting TRBD1. In germline, CDR1 is MNHNS, CDR2 SASEGT. Trimming cost V 8 bases and J 5 bases; bases outside gene matches: 8. This CDR3 has 13 residues. CDR3 in amino acids: CASQGGSRYGYTF. The CDR3 region has the DNA TGTGCCAGCCAGGGGGGATCTCGGTATGGCTACACCTTC.

The rearrangement uses TRBV7-8 and TRBJ1-5; 7 nucleotides line up with TRBD1. CDR1 and CDR2 from the germline V gene are SGHVS and FQNEAQ. The CDR3 contains 14 residues. With V trimmed by 2 bases and J by 4 bases, 2 bases remained unmatched. Here the CDR3 reads CASSLLQGNQPQHF. DNA of the CDR3: TGTGCCAGCAGCTTATTACAGGGGAATCAGCCCCAGCATTTT.

V is TRBV7-8 and J is TRBJ1-3, with TRBD1 identical over 11 bases. This CDR3 is 19 amino acids long. The ends lost 1 base at V and 0 bases at J; junction bases unmatched: 8. Germline CDR1 and CDR2: SGHVS and FQNEAQ. The CDR3 DNA is TGTGCCAGCAGCTTAGGGACAGGGGGCGGACTAGGCTCTGGAAACACCATATATTTT. Translation: CASSLGTGGGLGSGNTIYF.

The chain is built from TRBV29-1 and TRBJ1-1; 11 bases are a match to TRBD1. This CDR3 is 13 amino acids long. Looked up from germline, CDR1 is SQVTM and CDR2 is ANQGSEA. V shed 4 bases, J shed 5 bases, and the junction held 3 bases outside the gene matches. The CDR3 loop is CSVGRDRGTEAFF. DNA for the CDR3: TGCAGCGTTGGACGGGACAGGGGGACTGAAGCTTTCTTT.

V is TRBV19 and J is TRBJ1-1; weak D call: TRBD1 (6 bases). V was pared by 10 bases and J by 11 bases, with 26 bases between. This CDR3 has 14 amino acids. Germline V gives CDR1 LNHDA, CDR2 SQIVND (reference sequence). The CDR3 DNA reads TGTGCCACCACATTCACGGGGGGCTATCCAATGGCTTTCTTT. It is translated as CATTFTGGYPMAFF.

This clone was seen a handful of times. The CDR3 loop is CASSTRTSGIRGELFF. The CDR3 DNA reads TGTGCCAGTAGTACCCGGACTAGCGGGATTCGTGGGGAGCTGTTTTTT. The chain joins TRBV19 to TRBJ2-2; 12 positions agree with TRBD2. The CDR3 is 16 residues long. Germline loops: CDR1 LNHDA, CDR2 SQIVND (reference sequence). Trimming took 4 bases from V and 8 from J; bases not matched to a gene: 8. Full variable domain (rest looked up from reference TRBV19 and TRBJ2-2): DGGITQSPKYLFRKEGQNVTLSCEQNLNHDAMYWYRQDPGQGLRLIYYSQIVNDFQKGDIAEGYSVSREKKESFPLTVTSAQKNPTAFYLCASSTRTSGIRGELFFGEGSRLTVL.

This clone was observed a handful of times. V is TRBV9 and J is TRBJ2-7, with D tentatively TRBD2 (6 bases). The CDR3 totals 14 residues. Germline V gene data show CDR1 as SGDLS and CDR2 as YYNGEE. The ends were cut back, 4 bases at V and 3 bases at J, with 14 bases in the middle. CDR3 amino acids: CASSTGTPYYEQYF. The DNA for the CDR3 is TGTGCCAGCAGCACCGGGACTCCCTACTACGAGCAGTACTTC. Based on the CDR3 plus reference TRBV9 and TRBJ2-7, the full variable domain is DSGVTQTPKHLITATGQRVTLRCSPRSGDLSVYWYQQSLDQGLQFLIQYYNGEERAKGNILERFSAQQFPDLHSELNLSSLELGDSALYFCASSTGTPYYEQYFGPGTRLTVT.

The table lists this clone with a few counts. V gene TRBV27 combines with J gene TRBJ2-7; 9 bases map to TRBD2. This CDR3 contains 12 residues. Germline-derived CDR1 and CDR2 are MNHEY and SMNVEV (reference sequence). After removal of 5 bases from V and 7 bases from J, the junction contained 3 bases not matched to a gene. The CDR3 region is CASSAGGPEQYF. The CDR3 DNA is TGTGCCAGCAGTGCGGGAGGGCCAGAGCAGTACTTC.

J is TRBJ2-3 and V is TRBV7-2, with TRBD2 matching 7 bases. Trimming at V came to 0 bases and at J to 5 bases, leaving 8 bases not matched to a gene. The CDR3 has 16 residues. The germline V gene encodes CDR1 SGHTA and CDR2 FQGNSA. CDR3 DNA: TGTGCCAGCAGCTTAGCGGCAGCGGGACTTAGAGATACGCAGTATTTT. Its protein is CASSLAAAGLRDTQYF.

The chain carries TRBV19 and TRBJ2-2, with a possible D match to TRBD2 (6 bases). V lost 4 bases and J 10 bases, leaving 19 bases between the germline ends. The CDR3 is 15 residues long. Germline V gene sequence: CDR1 LNHDA, CDR2 SQIVND (reference sequence). The CDR3 sequence is CASSRRGTLPEELFF. The CDR3 DNA is TGTGCCAGTAGTAGGCGGGGAACACTCCCCGAGGAGCTGTTTTTT.

The chain has TRBV7-9 and TRBJ1-4, with D perhaps matching TRBD1 (5 bases). The V end was cut by 2 bases, the J end by 4 bases, with 8 bases between. Germline V gives CDR1 SEHNR, CDR2 FQNEAQ (reference sequence). The CDR3 covers 14 residues. CDR3 region: CASSLLDSNEKLFF. The CDR3 nucleotides are TGTGCCAGCAGCTTACTCGACAGTAATGAAAAACTGTTTTTT.

This clone was found a few times. The chain joins TRBV7-9 to TRBJ2-7; 9 positions match TRBD1. Losses at the gene ends were 5 bases for V and 4 bases for J; bases not matched to a gene: 6. The germline gives CDR1 SEHNR, CDR2 FQNEAQ (reference sequence). The CDR3 contains 14 residues. CDR3 coding DNA: TGTGCCAGCAGCCCCGGGACAGGGCTATACGAGCAGTACTTC. Residues: CASSPGTGLYEQYF.

This chain connects TRBV7-8 to TRBJ1-5; 7 nucleotides agree with TRBD1. With V trimmed by 5 bases and J by 4 bases, 8 bases remained unmatched. The germline V gene encodes CDR1 SGHVS and CDR2 FQNEAQ. This CDR3 has 15 amino acids. In DNA form, the CDR3 reads TGTGCCAGCAGCGAGAGGGACAGACAAAATCAGCCCCAGCATTTT. Its translation: CASSERDRQNQPQHF.

CDR3 residues: CASQHMVGHSYNEQFF. The CDR3 DNA is TGTGCCAGCCAACACATGGTCGGACACTCCTACAATGAGCAGTTCTTC. The chain carries TRBV27 and TRBJ2-1, with D maybe TRBD1 (5 bases). The V end was cut by 8 bases, the J end by 0 bases, with 17 bases between. This CDR3 spans 16 amino acids. The germline V gene has CDR1 MNHEY and CDR2 SMNVEV (reference sequence).